Here is one TCR beta chain with its context. Ten or more counts support this clonotype. Its recognized antigen is unknown. No base quality information exists; no much larger clone differs at one position. Library preparation employed 5' RACE. The instrument was a NextSeq 500. Unique molecular identifiers were attached to individual cDNA molecules in the TCR library protocol so that sequencing error and PCR bias could be corrected. Sequencing covered both TCR alpha and beta chains, and within each sample the abundances of alpha and beta sequences were tightly co-correlated. In the original analysis: Decombinator V4 was used to annotate the V gene, J gene and CDR3 of the TCR sequences. Expanded TCRs were defined as changing significantly between any two time points under a Poisson model with p below 0.0001. Abundances of TCRs were expressed as counts per million after normalisation to the total number of TCRs sequenced in each sample. MAIT TCRs were defined by TRAV1-2 paired with TRAJ12, TRAJ20 or TRAJ33, and iNKT TCRs by TRAV10 paired with TRAJ18. VDJdb, accessed 1 November 2021, was searched for CMV, EBV and SARS-CoV-2 annotated TCRs, excluding TCRs annotated for multiple antigens. TCRdb cleaned the public reads at Q25 with fastp, built clones with MiXCR and kept in-frame beta chains. Each record represents a unique CDR3 protein, reported with the most common genes and DNA among its rows. TCRdb assigned the V and J calls; the authors' analysis was not used. The sample records some 91,000 distinct CDR3 sequences, about 12% of which are singletons. In total, the top ten clones hold approximately 2.4% of the sample.

This was a case-control study nested in a cohort of healthcare workers in London, UK, who had nasopharyngeal swab PCR tests and blood samples taken every week. Healthcare workers were recruited during the week of the UK lockdown, between 23 and 31 March 2020, and followed weekly for up to about 15 weeks. CDR3 length: 14 amino acids, cysteine to phenylalanine. The DNA shown is the 42-base CDR3, in frame from base 1. CDR1 and CDR2 are drawn from the germline V gene (reference sequence): SGHAT, FQDESV. The trim is 4 bases for V and 1 base for J, with a gap of 11 bases between the germline ends. The data belong to a study of early T cells in non-severe SARS-CoV-2 infection (dated by TCRdb to the early 2020s). Study-wide context: Bulk RNA from unsorted whole blood was used for TCR sequencing, so alpha and beta chains could not be paired. Overall study outcomes, separate from this receptor: VDJdb matching was skewed toward anti-spike CD8 responses and likely underestimated virus-specific expansions, missing private and CD4 specificities.

The sequenced sample was whole blood. The rearrangement combines TRBV11-1 with TRBJ2-7; a tentative D call is TRBD2 (6 bases match). This clonotype was sampled from an adult who was a healthcare worker with PCR-confirmed SARS-CoV-2 infection or an uninfected control (not recorded which). The CDR3 reads CASSSGTPSYEQYF. The DNA sequence is TGTGCCAGCAGCTCCGGGACTCCTTCCTACGAGCAGTACTTC.